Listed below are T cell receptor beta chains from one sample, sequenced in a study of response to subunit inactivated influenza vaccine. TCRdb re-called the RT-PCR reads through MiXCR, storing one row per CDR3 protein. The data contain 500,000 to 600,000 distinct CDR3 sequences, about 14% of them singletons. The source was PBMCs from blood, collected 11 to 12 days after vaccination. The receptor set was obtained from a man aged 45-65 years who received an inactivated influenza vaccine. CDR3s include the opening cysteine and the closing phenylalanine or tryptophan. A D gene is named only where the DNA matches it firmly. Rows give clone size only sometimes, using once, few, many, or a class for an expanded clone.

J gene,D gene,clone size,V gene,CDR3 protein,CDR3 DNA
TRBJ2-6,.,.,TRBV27,CASSILGAPGANVLTF,TGTGCCAGCAGTATCTTAGGGGCCCCTGGGGCCAACGTCCTGACTTTC
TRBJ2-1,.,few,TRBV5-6,CASRPEGGTYNEQFF,TGTGCCAGCAGGCCTGAGGGAGGCACCTACAATGAGCAGTTCTTC
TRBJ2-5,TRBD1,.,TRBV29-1,CSVTGGQGETQYF,TGCAGCGTGACAGGGGGACAGGGAGAGACCCAGTACTTC
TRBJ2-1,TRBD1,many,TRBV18,CASSPPQGATPYNEQFF,TGTGCCAGCTCACCACCGCAGGGGGCCACCCCTTACAATGAGCAGTTCTTC
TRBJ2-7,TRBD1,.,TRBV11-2,CASSFATGGYEQYF,TGTGCCAGCAGCTTCGCGACAGGGGGCTACGAGCAGTACTTC
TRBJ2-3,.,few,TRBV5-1,CASSLAPQLVSDTQYF,TGCGCCAGCAGCTTGGCCCCCCAACTAGTATCAGATACGCAGTATTTT
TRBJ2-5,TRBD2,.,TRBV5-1,CASSTLNSGGAETQYF,TGCGCCAGCAGCACCCTTAATAGCGGGGGGGCGGAGACCCAGTACTTC
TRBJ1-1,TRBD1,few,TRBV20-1,CSARRQGPTEAFF,TGCAGTGCTAGACGACAGGGGCCTACTGAAGCTTTCTTT
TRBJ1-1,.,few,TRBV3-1,CASSQPKRRPFF,TGTGCCAGCAGCCAACCGAAAAGGAGACCTTTCTTT
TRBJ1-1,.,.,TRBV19,CASSIPWDGKNTEAFF,TGTGCCAGTAGTATACCCTGGGACGGCAAGAACACTGAAGCTTTCTTT
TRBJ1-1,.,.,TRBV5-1,CASSSGGSTEAFF,TGCGCCAGCAGCTCCGGGGGAAGCACTGAAGCTTTCTTT
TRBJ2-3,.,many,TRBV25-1,CASSVEGFTDTQYF,TGTGCCAGCAGTGTAGAAGGGTTCACAGATACGCAGTATTTT
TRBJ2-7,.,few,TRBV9,CASSVGLSSTPEQYF,TGTGCCAGCAGCGTGGGGCTCTCATCGACCCCCGAGCAGTACTTC
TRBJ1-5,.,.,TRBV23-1,CASPPPGQLNQPQHF,TGCGCCAGCCCTCCGCCAGGGCAGCTTAATCAGCCCCAGCATTTT
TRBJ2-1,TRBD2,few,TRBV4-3,CASSQVAGGGYNEQFF,TGCGCCAGCAGCCAGGTAGCGGGGGGGGGCTACAATGAGCAGTTCTTC
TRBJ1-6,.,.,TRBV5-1,CASSLAWLGSSYNSPLHF,TGCGCCAGCAGCTTGGCTTGGTTGGGGAGCTCCTATAATTCACCCCTCCACTTT
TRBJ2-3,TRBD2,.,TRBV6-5,CASSYSPGLADTQYF,TGTGCCAGCAGTTACTCCCCGGGACTAGCAGATACGCAGTATTTT
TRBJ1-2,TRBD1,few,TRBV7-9,CASSPTDRGGYTF,TGTGCCAGCAGCCCAACCGACAGGGGAGGCTACACCTTC
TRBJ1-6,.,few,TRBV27,CASSLTPYNSPLHF,TGTGCCAGCAGTTTGACACCATATAATTCACCCCTCCACTTT
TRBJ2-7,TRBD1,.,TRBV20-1,CSARDSGGANPYEQYF,TGCAGTGCTAGAGATTCAGGGGGAGCAAACCCCTACGAGCAGTACTTC
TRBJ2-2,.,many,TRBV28,CASRLIQGAGELFF,TGTGCCAGCAGGCTAATACAGGGAGCCGGGGAGCTGTTTTTT
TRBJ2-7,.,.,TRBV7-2,CASSLEFGQGYEQYF,TGTGCCAGCAGCTTAGAGTTTGGGCAGGGCTACGAGCAGTACTTC
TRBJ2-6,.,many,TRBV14,CASSQTGTGANVLTF,TGTGCCAGCAGCCAGACAGGAACTGGGGCCAACGTCCTGACTTTC
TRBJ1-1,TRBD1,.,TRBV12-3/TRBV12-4,CASRSDRGPEAFF,TGTGCCAGCAGGTCGGACAGGGGGCCTGAAGCTTTCTTT
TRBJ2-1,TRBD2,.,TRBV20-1,CSANSGGATEFF,TGCAGTGCTAACTCGGGGGGGGCCACTGAGTTCTTC
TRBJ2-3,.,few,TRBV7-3,CASRPTGIVTDTQYF,TGTGCCAGCAGGCCAACAGGGATCGTAACAGATACGCAGTATTTT
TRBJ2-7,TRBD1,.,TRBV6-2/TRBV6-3,CASSYSRTGWDEQYF,TGTGCCAGCAGTTACTCCCGGACAGGGTGGGACGAGCAGTACTTC
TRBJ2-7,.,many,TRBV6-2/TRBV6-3,CASEPATGGDVNEQYF,TGTGCCAGCGAACCTGCTACGGGGGGCGATGTAAACGAGCAGTACTTC
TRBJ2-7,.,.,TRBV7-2,CASSLTMSSYEQYF,TGTGCCAGCAGCTTAACAATGAGCTCCTACGAGCAGTACTTC
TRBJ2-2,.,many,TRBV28,CASSLSWGSGELFF,TGTGCCAGCAGTTTATCTTGGGGGTCCGGGGAGCTGTTTTTT
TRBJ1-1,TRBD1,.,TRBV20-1,CSARGFGQGGGEAFF,TGCAGTGCTAGAGGTTTCGGACAGGGGGGAGGTGAAGCTTTCTTT
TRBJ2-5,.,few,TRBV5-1,CASKNSETQYF,TGCGCCAGCAAGAACAGTGAGACCCAGTACTTC
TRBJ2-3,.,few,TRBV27,CASSLLGGVFTDTQYF,TGTGCCAGCAGTTTACTTGGGGGAGTCTTCACAGATACGCAGTATTTT
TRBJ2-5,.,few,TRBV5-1,CASSLGPSDQETQYF,TGCGCCAGCAGCTTGGGTCCTTCAGATCAAGAGACCCAGTACTTC
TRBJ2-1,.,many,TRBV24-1,CATSRRGYNEQFF,TGTGCCACCAGCCGTCGCGGGTACAATGAGCAGTTCTTC
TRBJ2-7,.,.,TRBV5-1,CASSAGGGTYEQYF,TGCGCCAGCAGCGCCGGAGGGGGGACCTACGAGCAGTACTTC
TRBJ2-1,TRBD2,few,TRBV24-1,CATSAWGGAYNEQFF,TGTGCCACCAGTGCCTGGGGGGGAGCCTACAATGAGCAGTTCTTC
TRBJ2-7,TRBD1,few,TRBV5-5,CASSLEGAGAYEQYF,TGTGCCAGCAGCTTGGAGGGGGCAGGGGCCTACGAGCAGTACTTC
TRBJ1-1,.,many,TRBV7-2,CASSFNGVYEAFF,TGTGCCAGCAGCTTCAATGGGGTGTATGAAGCTTTCTTT
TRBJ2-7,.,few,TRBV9,CASSVGSPSWDEQYF,TGTGCCAGCAGCGTAGGATCCCCCTCATGGGACGAGCAGTACTTC
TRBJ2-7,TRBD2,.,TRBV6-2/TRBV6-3,CASSYVLAGGHYEQYF,TGTGCCAGCAGTTACGTCCTAGCGGGAGGGCACTACGAGCAGTACTTC
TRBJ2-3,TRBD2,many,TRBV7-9,CASSLVLAGDTDTQYF,TGTGCCAGCAGCTTAGTCTTGGCGGGGGACACAGATACGCAGTATTTT
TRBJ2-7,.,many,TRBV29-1,CSVEEDYEQYF,TGCAGCGTTGAAGAGGACTACGAGCAGTACTTC
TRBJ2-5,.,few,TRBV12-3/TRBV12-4,CASSLMVQTQYF,TGTGCCAGCAGTTTAATGGTACAGACCCAGTACTTC
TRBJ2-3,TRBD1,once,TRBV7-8,CASSSGQGGRDTQYF,TGTGCCAGCAGCTCAGGACAGGGGGGGAGAGATACGCAGTATTTT
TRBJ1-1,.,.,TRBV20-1,CSATSMGRNTEAFF,TGCAGTGCTACGTCGATGGGCCGAAACACTGAAGCTTTCTTT
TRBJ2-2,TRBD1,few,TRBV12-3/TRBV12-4,CASSSTGEGTGELFF,TGTGCCAGCAGTTCTACAGGGGAAGGGACCGGGGAGCTGTTTTTT
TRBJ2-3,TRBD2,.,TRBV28,CASSLWAGGTDTQYF,TGTGCCAGCAGTTTATGGGCGGGAGGCACAGATACGCAGTATTTT
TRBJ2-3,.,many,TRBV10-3,CAISESELGTTDTQYF,TGTGCCATCAGTGAGTCGGAACTAGGGACAACAGATACGCAGTATTTT
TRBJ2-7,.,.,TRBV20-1,CSASGDALSYEQYF,TGCAGTGCTAGTGGGGACGCACTCTCCTACGAGCAGTACTTC
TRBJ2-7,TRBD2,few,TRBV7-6,CASSTSASYEQYF,TGTGCCAGCAGCACTAGCGCATCCTACGAGCAGTACTTC
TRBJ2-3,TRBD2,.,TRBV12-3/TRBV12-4,CASSLRGLAGVADTQYF,TGTGCCAGCAGTTTGCGCGGACTAGCGGGAGTGGCAGATACGCAGTATTTT
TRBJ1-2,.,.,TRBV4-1,CASSQVGIFGYTF,TGCGCCAGCAGCCAAGTAGGCATTTTTGGCTACACCTTC
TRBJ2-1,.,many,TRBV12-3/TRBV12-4,CASSSMGVYNEQFF,TGTGCCAGCAGTTCTATGGGAGTCTACAATGAGCAGTTCTTC
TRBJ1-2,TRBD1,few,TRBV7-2,CASNPGQGYGYTF,TGTGCCAGCAACCCCGGACAGGGCTATGGCTACACCTTC